This T cell receptor beta chain stems from a study of cytomegalovirus exposure and HLA in healthy donors. The PCR made use of 60 Vbeta and 13 Jbeta primers. This table comes from immunoSEQ multiplex PCR, and its TCRdb copy is limited to in-frame clones, with some not included. The table lists fewer than 150,000 clones, roughly three quarters of them singletons. The CDR3 has 14 residues. Per germline, CDR1 MNHNS and CDR2 SASEGT. Trimming removed 2 bases from V and 8 bases from J, with 12 bases in between. The receptor comes from a male donor in good health and CMV-seronegative. V and J are TRBV6-1 and TRBJ1-4; D unclear. The sequenced sample consisted of PBMCs. CDR3 bases: TGTGCCAGCAGTGAACCTAGGAACGGGGAAAAACTGTTTTTT. Translated, it gives CASSEPRNGEKLFF.